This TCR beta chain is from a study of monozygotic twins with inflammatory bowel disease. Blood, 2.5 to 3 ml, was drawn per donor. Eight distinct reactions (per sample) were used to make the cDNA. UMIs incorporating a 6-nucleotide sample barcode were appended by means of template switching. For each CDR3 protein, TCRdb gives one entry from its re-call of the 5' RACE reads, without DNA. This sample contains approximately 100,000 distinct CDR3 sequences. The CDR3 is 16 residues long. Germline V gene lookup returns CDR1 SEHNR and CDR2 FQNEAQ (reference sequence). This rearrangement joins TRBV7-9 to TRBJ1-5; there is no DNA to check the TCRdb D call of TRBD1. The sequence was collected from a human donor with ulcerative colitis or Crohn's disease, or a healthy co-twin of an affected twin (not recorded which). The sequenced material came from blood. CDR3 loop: CASSLGTGGSNQPQHF.